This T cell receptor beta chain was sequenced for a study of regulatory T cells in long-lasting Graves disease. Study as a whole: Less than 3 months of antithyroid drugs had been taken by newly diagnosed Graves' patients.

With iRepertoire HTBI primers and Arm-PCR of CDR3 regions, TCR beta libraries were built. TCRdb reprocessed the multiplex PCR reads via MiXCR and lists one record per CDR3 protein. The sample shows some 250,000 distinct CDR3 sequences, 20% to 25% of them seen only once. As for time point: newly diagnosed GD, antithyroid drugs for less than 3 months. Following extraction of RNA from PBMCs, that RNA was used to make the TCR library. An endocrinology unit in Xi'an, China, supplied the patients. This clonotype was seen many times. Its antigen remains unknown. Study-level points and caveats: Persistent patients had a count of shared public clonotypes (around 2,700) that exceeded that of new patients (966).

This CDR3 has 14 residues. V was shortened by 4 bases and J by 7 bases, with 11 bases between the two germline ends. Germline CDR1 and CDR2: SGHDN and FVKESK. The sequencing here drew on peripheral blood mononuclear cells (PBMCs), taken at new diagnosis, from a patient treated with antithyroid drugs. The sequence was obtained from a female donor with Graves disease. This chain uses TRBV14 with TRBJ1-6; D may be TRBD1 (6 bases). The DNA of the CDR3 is TGTGCCAGCAGCCGTCAGGGGCCGAATTCACCCCTCCACTTT. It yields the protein CASSRQGPNSPLHF.